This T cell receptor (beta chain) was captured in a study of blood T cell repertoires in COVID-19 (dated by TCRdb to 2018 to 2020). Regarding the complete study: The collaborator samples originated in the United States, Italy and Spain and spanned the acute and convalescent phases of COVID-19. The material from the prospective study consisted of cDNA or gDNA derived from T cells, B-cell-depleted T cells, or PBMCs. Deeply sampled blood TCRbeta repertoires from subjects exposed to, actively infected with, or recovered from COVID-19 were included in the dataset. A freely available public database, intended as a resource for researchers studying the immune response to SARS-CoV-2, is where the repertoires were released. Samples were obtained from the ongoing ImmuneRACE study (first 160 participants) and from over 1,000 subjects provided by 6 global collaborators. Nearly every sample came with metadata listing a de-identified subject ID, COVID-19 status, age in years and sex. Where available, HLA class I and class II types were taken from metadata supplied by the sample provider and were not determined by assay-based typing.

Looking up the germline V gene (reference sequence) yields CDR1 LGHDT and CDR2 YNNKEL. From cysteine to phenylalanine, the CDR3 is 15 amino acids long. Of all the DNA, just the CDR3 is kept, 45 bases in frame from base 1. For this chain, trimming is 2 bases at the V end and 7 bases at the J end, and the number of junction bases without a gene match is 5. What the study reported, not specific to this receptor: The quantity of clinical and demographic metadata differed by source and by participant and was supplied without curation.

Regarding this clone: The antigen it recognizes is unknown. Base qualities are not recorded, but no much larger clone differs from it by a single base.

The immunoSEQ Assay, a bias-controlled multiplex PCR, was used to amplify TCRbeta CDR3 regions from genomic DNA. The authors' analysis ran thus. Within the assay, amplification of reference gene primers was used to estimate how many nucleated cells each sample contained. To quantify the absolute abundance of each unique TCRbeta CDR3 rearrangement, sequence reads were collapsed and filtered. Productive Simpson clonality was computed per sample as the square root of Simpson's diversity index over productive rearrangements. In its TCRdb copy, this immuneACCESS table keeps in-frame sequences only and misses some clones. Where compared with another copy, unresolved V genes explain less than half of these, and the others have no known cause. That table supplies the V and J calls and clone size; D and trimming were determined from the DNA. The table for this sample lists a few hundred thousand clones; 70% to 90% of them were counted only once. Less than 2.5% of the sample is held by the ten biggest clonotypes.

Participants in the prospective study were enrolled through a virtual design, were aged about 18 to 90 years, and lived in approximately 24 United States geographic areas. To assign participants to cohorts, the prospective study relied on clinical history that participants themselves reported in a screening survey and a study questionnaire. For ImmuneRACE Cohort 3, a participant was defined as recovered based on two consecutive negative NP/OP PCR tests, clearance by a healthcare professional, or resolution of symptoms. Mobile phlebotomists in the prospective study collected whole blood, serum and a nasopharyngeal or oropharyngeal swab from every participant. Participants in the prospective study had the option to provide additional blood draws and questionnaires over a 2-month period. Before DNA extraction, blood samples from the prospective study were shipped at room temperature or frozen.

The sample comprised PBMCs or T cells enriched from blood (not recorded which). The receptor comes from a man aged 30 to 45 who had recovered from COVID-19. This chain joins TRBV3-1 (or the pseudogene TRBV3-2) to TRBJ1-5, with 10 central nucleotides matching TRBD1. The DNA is TGTGCCAGCAGCCAAACCGACAGGGGGCCCCAGCCCCAGCATTTT. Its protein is CASSQTDRGPQPQHF.